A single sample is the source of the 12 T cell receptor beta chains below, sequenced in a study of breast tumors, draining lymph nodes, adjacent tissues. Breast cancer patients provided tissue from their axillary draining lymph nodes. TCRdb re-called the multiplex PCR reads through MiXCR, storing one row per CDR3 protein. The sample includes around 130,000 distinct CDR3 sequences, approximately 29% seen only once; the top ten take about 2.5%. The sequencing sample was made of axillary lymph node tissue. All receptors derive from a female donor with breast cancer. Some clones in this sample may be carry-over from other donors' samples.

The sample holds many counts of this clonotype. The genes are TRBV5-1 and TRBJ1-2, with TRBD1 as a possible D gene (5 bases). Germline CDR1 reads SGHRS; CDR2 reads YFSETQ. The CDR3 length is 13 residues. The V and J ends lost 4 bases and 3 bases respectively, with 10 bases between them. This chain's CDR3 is CASSRDGDYGYTF. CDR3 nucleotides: TGCGCCAGCAGCCGGGACGGAGACTATGGCTACACCTTC.

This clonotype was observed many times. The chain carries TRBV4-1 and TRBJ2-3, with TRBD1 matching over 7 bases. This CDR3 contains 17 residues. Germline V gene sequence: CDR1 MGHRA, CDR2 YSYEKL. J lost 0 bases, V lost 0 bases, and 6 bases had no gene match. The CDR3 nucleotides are TGCGCCAGCAGCCAAGATCGTCCAGGGGGAAGCACAGATACGCAGTATTTT. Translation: CASSQDRPGGSTDTQYF.

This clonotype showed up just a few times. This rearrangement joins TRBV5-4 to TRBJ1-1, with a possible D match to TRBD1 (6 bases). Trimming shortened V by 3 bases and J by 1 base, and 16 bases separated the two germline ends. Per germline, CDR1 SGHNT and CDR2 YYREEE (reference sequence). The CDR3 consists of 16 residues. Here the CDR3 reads CASSSGQGRANTEAFF. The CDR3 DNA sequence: TGTGCCAGCAGCTCGGGGCAGGGGAGGGCGAACACTGAAGCTTTCTTT.

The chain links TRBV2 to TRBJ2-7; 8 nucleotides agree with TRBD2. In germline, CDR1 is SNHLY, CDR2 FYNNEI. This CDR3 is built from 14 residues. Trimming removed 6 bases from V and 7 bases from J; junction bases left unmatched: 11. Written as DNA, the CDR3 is TGTGCCAGCAGGAGACGGGGGGGCCAAAATGAGCAGTACGTC. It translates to CASRRRGGQNEQYV.

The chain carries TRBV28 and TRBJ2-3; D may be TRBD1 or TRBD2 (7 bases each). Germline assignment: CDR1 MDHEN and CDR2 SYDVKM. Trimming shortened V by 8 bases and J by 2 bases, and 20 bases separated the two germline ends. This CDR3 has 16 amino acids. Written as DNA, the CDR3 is TGTGCCAGCTCTTCAGGGGGGGGCCCCCCCACAGATACGCAGTATTTT. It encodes CASSSGGGPPTDTQYF.

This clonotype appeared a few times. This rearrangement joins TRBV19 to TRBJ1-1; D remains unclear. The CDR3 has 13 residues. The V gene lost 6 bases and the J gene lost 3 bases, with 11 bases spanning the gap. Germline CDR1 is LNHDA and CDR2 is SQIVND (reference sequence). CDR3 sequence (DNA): TGTGCCAGTAGCCCTCCGGGCGACACTGAAGCTTTCTTT. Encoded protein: CASSPPGDTEAFF.

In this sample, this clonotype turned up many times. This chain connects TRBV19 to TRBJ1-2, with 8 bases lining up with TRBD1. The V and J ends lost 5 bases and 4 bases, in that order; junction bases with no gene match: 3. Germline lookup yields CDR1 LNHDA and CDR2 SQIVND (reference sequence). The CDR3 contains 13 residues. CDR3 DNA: TGTGCCAGTAGTGCCGGGACAGGCTATGGCTACACCTTC. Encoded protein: CASSAGTGYGYTF.

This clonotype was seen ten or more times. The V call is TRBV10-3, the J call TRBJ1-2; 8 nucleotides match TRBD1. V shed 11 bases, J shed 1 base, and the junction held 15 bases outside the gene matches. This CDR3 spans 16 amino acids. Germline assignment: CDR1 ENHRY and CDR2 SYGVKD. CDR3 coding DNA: TGTGCCGCGCGGTTTTATTTGGACAGGGATAACTATGGCTACACCTTC. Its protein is CAARFYLDRDNYGYTF.

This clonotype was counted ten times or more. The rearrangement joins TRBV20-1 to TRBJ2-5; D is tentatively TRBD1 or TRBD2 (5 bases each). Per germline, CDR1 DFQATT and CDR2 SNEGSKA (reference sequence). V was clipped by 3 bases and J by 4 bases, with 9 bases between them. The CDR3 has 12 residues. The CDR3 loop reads CSASPGGETQYF. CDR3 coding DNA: TGCAGTGCTAGCCCTGGGGGAGAGACCCAGTACTTC.

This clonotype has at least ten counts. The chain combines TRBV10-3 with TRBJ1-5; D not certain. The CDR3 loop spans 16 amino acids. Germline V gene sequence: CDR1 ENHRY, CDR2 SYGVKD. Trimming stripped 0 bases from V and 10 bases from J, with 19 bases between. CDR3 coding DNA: TGTGCCATCAGTGAGTCGGGAGGACCAATAGGAAGACCCCAGCATTTT. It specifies CAISESGGPIGRPQHF.

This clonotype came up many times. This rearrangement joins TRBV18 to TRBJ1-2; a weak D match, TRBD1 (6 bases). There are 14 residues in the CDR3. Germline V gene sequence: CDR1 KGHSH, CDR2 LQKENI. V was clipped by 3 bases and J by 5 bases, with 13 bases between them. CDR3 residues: CASSPADSQYGYTF. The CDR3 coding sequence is TGTGCCAGCTCACCGGCGGACAGTCAGTATGGCTACACCTTC.

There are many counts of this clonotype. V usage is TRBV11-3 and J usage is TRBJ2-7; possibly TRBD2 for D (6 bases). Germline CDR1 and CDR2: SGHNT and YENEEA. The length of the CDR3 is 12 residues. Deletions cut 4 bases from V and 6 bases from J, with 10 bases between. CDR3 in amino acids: CASSSEGGEQYF. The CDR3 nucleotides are TGTGCCAGCAGCTCTGAGGGAGGCGAGCAGTACTTC.